This TCR beta chain was captured by sequencing in a study of T-cell memory formation after mild COVID-19. Broader study findings: Clones that contracted from day 15 to 85 had balanced CD4/CD8; later expanders were CD4+ biased. For contracting clones, CD4+ ones sat mainly in CM and EM, CD8+ in EMRA. Pre-infection memory already had some responding clones, implying cross-reactive memory joined.

In the case of this clonotype: The target antigen is unknown.

Trimming left V 4 bases short and J 7 bases short, with 14 bases between. CDR3 length equals 13 residues. The germline V gene has CDR1 SGHTA and CDR2 FQGNSA. Barcoded TCR alpha and TCR beta cDNA libraries with UMIs came from 5'RACE using constant-segment primers. TCRdb independently ran MiXCR on the 5' RACE reads; one entry per CDR3 protein. The sample has approximately 450,000 distinct CDR3 sequences; 18% are singletons. The rearrangement links TRBV7-2 to TRBJ2-7; no clear D. Sequencing used PBMCs or a T cell subset sorted from them (not recorded which). This TCR was recovered from an adult woman who had mild COVID-19 (a few samples of this study predate the infection). Cell type and time point are not known. The CDR3 bases are TGTGCCAGCAGCTCCAGCTTACTCGGGGAGCAGTACTTC. This encodes CASSSSLLGEQYF.